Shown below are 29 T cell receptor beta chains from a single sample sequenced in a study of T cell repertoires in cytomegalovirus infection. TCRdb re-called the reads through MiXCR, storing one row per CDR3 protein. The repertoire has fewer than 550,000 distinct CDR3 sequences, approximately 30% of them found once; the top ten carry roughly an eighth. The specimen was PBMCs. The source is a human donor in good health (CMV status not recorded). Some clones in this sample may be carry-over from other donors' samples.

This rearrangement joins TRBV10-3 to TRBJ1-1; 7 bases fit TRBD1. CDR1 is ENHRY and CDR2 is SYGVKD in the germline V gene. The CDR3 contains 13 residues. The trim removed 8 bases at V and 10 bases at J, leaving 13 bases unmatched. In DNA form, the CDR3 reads TGTGCCATCGCCGGGACAGTTGAGTTGGGAGCTTTCTTT. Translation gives CAIAGTVELGAFF.

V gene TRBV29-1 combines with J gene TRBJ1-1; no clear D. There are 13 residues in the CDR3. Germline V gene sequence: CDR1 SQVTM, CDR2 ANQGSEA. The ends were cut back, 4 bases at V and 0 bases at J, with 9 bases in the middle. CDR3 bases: TGCAGCGTTGGGGGTTACATGAACACTGAAGCTTTCTTT. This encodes CSVGGYMNTEAFF. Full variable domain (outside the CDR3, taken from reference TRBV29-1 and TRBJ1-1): SAVISQKPSRDICQRGTSLTIQCQVDSQVTMMFWYRQQPGQSLTLIATANQGSEATYESGFVIDKFPISRPNLTFSTLTVSNMSPEDSSIYLCSVGGYMNTEAFFGQGTRLTVV.

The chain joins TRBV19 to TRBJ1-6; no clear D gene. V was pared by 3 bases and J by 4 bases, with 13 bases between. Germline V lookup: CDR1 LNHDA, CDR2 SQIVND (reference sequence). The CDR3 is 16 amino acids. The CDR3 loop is CASSMAPVEYNSPLHF. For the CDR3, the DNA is TGTGCCAGTAGTATGGCCCCGGTGGAGTATAATTCACCCCTCCACTTT.

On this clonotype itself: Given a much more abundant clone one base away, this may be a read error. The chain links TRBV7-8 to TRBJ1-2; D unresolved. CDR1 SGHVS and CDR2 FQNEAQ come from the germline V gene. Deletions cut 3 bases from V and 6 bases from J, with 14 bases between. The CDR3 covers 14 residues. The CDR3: CASSFSALSDGYTF. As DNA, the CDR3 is TGTGCCAGCAGCTTTAGTGCCCTTTCTGATGGCTACACCTTC.

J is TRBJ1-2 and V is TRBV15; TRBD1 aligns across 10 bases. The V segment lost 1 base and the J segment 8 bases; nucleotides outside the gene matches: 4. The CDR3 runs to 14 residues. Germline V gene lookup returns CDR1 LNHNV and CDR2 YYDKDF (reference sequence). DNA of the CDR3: TGTGCCACCAGCAGAGCTGGGACAGGGGTGGGCTACACCTTC. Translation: CATSRAGTGVGYTF. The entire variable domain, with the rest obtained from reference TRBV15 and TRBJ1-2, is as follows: DAMVIQNPRYQVTQFGKPVTLSCSQTLNHNVMYWYQQKSSQAPKLLFHYYDKDFNNEADTPDNFQSRRPNTSFCFLDIRSPGLGDTAMYLCATSRAGTGVGYTFGSGTRLTVV.

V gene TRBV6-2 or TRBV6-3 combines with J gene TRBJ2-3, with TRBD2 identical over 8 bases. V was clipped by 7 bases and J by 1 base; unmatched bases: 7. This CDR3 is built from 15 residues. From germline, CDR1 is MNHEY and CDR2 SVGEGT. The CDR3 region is CASIQHGGGTDTQYF. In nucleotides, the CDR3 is TGTGCCAGCATCCAACACGGGGGGGGCACAGATACGCAGTATTTT.

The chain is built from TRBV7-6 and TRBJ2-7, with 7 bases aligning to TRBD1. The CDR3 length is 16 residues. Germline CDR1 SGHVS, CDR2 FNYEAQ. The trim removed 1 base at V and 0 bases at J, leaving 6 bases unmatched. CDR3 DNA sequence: TGTGCCAGCAGCTTAGGAACAGGGGACCCCTCCTACGAGCAGTACTTC. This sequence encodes CASSLGTGDPSYEQYF. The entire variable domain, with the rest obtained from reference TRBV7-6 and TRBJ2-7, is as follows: GAGVSQSPRYKVTKRGQDVALRCDPISGHVSLYWYRQALGQGPEFLTYFNYEAQQDKSGLPNDRFSAERPEGSISTLTIQRTEQRDSAMYRCASSLGTGDPSYEQYFGPGTRLTVT.

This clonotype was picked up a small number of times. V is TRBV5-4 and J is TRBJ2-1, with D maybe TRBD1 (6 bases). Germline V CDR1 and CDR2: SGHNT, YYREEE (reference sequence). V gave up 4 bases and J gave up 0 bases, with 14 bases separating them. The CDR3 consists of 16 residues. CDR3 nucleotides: TGTGCCAGCAGCCCCGACAGGACCAGCTCCTACAATGAGCAGTTCTTC. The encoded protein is CASSPDRTSSYNEQFF.

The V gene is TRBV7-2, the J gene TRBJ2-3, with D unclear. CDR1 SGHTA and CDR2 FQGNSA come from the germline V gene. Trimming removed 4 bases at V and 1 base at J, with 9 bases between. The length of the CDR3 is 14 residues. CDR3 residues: CASSSSRGTDTQYF. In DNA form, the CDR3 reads TGTGCCAGCAGCTCTTCCCGGGGCACAGATACGCAGTATTTT.

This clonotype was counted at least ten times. Here the CDR3 DNA reads TGTGCCAGCAGCCAAGGGCCGTTTGACGAGACCCAGTACTTC. It codes for CASSQGPFDETQYF. The J gene is TRBJ2-5, the V gene TRBV7-2; D ambiguous. The CDR3 runs 14 residues. CDR1 is SGHTA, CDR2 FQGNSA, per germline. Trimming removed 5 bases at V and 5 bases at J, with 15 bases between. Full variable domain (outside the CDR3, taken from reference TRBV7-2 and TRBJ2-5): GAGVSQSPSNKVTEKGKDVELRCDPISGHTALYWYRQSLGQGLEFLIYFQGNSAPDKSGLPSDRFSAERTGGSVSTLTIQRTQQEDSAVYLCASSQGPFDETQYFGPGTRLLVL.

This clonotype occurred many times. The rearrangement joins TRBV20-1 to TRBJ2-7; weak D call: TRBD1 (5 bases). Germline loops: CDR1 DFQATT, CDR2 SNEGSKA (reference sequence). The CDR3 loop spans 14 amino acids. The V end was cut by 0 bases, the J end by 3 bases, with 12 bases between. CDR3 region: CSARDLDSYYEQYF. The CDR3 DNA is TGCAGTGCTAGAGATCTCGACAGTTACTACGAGCAGTACTTC.

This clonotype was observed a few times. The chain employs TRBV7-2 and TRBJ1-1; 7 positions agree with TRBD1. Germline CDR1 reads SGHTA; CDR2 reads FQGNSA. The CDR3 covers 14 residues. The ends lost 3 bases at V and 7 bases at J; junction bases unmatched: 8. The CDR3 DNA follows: TGTGCCAGCAGCTTCCGAAGGGGGCGACGTGAAGCTTTCTTT. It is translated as CASSFRRGRREAFF.

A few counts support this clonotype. The CDR3 sequence is CASSRADSNYGYTF. CDR3 coding DNA: TGTGCCAGCAGCCGGGCGGACTCCAACTATGGCTACACCTTC. This chain links TRBV3-1 with TRBJ1-2, with D uncertain. Germline CDR1 reads LGHDT; CDR2 reads YNNKEL (reference sequence). CDR3 size: 14 residues. V shed 4 bases and J shed 2 bases, with 11 bases lying between them.

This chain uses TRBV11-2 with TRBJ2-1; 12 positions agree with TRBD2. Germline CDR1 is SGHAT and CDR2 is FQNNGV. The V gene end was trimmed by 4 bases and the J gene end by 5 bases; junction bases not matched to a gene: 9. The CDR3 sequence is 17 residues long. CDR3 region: CASSSPPSGGEDNEQFF. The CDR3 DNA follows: TGTGCCAGCAGCTCTCCTCCTAGCGGGGGGGAAGACAATGAGCAGTTCTTC.

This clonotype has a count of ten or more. The CDR3 bases are TGTGCCAGCAGCCGAGTAGCGGGGGGCACAGATACGCAGTATTTT. Its translation is CASSRVAGGTDTQYF. V gene TRBV13 combines with J gene TRBJ2-3; TRBD2 aligns across 9 bases. V was pared by 5 bases and J by 1 base, with 4 bases of the junction left unmatched. The CDR3 sequence is 15 residues long. Germline CDR1 reads PRHDT; CDR2 reads FYEKMQ (reference sequence). Drawing the rest from reference TRBV13 and TRBJ2-3, the complete variable domain is AAGVIQSPRHLIKEKRETATLKCYPIPRHDTVYWYQQGPGQDPQFLISFYEKMQSDKGSIPDRFSAQQFSDYHSELNMSSLELGDSALYFCASSRVAGGTDTQYFGPGTRLTVL.

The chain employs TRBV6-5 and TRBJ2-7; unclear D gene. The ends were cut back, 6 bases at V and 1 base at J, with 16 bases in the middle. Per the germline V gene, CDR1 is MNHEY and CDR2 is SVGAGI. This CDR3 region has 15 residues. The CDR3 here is CASSLIRVQSYEQYF. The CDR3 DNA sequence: TGTGCCAGCAGCCTAATCCGGGTCCAGTCCTACGAGCAGTACTTC.

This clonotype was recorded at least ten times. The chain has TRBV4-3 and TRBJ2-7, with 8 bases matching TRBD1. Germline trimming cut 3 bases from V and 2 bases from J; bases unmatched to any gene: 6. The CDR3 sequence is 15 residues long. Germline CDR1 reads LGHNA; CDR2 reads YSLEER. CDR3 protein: CASSQETGAPYEQYF. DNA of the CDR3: TGCGCCAGCAGCCAGGAGACAGGGGCGCCCTACGAGCAGTACTTC.

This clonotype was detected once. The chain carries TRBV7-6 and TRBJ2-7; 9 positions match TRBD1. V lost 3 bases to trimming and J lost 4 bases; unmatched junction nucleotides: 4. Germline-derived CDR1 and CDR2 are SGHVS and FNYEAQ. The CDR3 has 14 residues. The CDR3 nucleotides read TGTGCCAGCAGCTTTGTCGGACAGGGGTACGAGCAGTACTTC. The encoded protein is CASSFVGQGYEQYF.

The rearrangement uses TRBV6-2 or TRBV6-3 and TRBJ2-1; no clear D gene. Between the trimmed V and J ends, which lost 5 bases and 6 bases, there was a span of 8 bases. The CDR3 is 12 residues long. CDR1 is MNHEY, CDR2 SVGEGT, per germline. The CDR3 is CASSPTLNEQFF. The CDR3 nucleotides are TGTGCCAGCAGTCCGACCCTCAATGAGCAGTTCTTC.

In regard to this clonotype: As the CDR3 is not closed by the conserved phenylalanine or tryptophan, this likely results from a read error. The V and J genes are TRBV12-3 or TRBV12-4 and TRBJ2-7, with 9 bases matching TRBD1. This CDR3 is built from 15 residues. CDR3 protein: CASSFLGTGMNDQYS. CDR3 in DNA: TGTGCCAGCAGTTTTCTCGGGACAGGGATGAACGACCAGTACTCC.

The DNA of the CDR3 is TGTGCCAGCAGTGGATCTTATTACCCGACCTACGAGCAGTACTTC. Translating it yields CASSGSYYPTYEQYF. The chain recombines TRBV6-1 with TRBJ2-7; D uncertain. The CDR3 is made up of 15 amino acids. Germline V gene data show CDR1 as MNHNS and CDR2 as SASEGT. V shed 4 bases and J shed 2 bases, with 15 bases lying between them.

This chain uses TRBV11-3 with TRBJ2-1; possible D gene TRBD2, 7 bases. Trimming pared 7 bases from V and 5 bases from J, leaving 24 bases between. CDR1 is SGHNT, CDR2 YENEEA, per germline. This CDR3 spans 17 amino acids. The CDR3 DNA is TGTGCCAGCATCCCGAGACTAGCTGGGGGGCGAAACAATGAGCAGTTCTTC. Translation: CASIPRLAGGRNNEQFF.

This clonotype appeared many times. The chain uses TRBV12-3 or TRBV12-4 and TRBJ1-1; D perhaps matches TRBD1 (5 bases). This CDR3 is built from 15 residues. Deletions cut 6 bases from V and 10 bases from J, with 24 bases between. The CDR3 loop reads CASSLPGPKGPAAFF. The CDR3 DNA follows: TGTGCCAGCAGCCTACCGGGCCCAAAGGGGCCTGCAGCTTTCTTT.

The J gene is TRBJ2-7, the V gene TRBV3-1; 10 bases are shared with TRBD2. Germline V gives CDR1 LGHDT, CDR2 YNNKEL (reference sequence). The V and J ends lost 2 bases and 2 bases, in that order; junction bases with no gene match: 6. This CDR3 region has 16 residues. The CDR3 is CASSQRSSGGPYEQYF. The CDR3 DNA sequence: TGTGCCAGCAGCCAACGATCTAGCGGGGGCCCCTACGAGCAGTACTTC.

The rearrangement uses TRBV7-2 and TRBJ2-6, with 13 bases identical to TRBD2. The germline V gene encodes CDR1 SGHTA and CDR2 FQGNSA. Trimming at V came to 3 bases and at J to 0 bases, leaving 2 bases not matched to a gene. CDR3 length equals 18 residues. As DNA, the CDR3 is TGTGCCAGCAGCTTGGGACTAGCGGGGACCTCTGGGGCCAACGTCCTGACTTTC. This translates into CASSLGLAGTSGANVLTF.

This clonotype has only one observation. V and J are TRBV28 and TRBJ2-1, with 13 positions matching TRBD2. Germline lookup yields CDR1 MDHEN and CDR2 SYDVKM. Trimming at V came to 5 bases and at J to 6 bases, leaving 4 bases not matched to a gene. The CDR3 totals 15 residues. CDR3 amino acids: CASSAGLAGINEQFF. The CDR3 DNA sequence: TGTGCCAGCAGTGCGGGACTAGCGGGGATCAATGAGCAGTTCTTC.

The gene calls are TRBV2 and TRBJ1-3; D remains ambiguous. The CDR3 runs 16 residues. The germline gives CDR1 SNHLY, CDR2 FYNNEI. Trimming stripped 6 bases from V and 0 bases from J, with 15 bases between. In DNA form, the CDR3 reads TGTGCCAGCAGCACCGCCTTGACGTACTCTGGAAACACCATATATTTT. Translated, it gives CASSTALTYSGNTIYF.

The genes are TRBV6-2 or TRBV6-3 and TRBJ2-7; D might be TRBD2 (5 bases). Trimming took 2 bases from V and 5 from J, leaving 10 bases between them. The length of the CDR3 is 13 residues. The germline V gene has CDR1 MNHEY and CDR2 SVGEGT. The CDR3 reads CASSYSGRDEQYF. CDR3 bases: TGTGCCAGCAGTTACAGCGGCCGGGACGAGCAGTACTTC.

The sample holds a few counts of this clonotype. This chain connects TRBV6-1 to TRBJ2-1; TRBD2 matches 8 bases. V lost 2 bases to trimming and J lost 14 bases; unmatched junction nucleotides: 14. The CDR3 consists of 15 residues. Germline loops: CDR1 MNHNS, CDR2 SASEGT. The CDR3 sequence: CASSEWISGEGGKFF. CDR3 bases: TGTGCCAGCAGTGAATGGATTAGCGGGGAGGGTGGTAAGTTCTTC.